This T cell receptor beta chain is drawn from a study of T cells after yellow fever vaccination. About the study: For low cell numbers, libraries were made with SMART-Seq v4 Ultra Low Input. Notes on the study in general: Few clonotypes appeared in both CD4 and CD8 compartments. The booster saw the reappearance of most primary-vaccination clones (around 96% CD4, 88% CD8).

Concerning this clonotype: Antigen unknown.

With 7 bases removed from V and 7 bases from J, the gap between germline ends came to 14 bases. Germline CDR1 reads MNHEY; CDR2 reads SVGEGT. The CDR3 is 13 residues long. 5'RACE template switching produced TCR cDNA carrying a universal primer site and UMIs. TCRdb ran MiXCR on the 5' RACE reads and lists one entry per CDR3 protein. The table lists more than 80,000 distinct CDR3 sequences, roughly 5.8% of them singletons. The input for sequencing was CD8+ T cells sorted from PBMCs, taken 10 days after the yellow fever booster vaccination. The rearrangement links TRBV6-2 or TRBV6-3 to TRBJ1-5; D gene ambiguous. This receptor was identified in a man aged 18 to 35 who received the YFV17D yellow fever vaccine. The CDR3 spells CASKALVRQPQHF. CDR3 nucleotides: TGTGCCAGCAAGGCTTTGGTCAGACAGCCCCAGCATTTT.